The rows below give T cell receptor beta chains drawn from one sample of a study of shared clonotypes between healthy human individuals. Some clones are missing from TCRdb's copy, which holds only in-frame ones; the method was immunoSEQ multiplex PCR. The data show approximately 1,500,000 clones, roughly 96% seen once. The sample was naive CD4+ T cells sorted from blood. The receptors were sampled from a man aged 25-40 years in good health. Each CDR3 is given with its conserved first and last residue. D genes are given only for firm matches. Clone sizes are given selectively: once, few, many, or a class where the clone is expanded.

TRBJ2-5 | TRBV18 | . | TRBD1 | TGTGCCAGCTCACCAATGGGCTGGGGGACAGGGGGCCAAGAGACCCAGTACTTC | CASSPMGWGTGGQETQYF
TRBJ2-2 | TRBV5-6 | once | . | TGTGCCAGCAGCTCGCAGGGGGGGACCGGGGAGCTGTTTTTT | CASSSQGGTGELFF
TRBJ2-3 | TRBV18 | . | . | TGTGCCAGCTCGTCAGGGACAGATACGCAGTATTTT | CASSSGTDTQYF
TRBJ1-3 | TRBV18 | . | . | TGTGCCAGCTCAGCGGAGCGTCTTGGAAACACCATATATTTT | CASSAERLGNTIYF
TRBJ1-1 | TRBV7-9 | . | . | TGTGCCAGCAGCCCACCTGAAGCTTTCTTT | CASSPPEAFF
TRBJ2-1 | TRBV27 | . | TRBD1 | TGTGCCAGCAGTTTAGGGGACAGGACTACCTACAATGAGCAGTTCTTC | CASSLGDRTTYNEQFF
TRBJ2-3 | TRBV6-5 | . | TRBD2 | TGTGCCAGCAGTAAACCGGGACTAGCAGCAGATACGCAGTATTTT | CASSKPGLAADTQYF
TRBJ2-7 | TRBV5-1 | . | TRBD1 | TGCGCCAGCAGCTTGGCGACCCGGGACAGAGCCTACGAGCAGTACTTC | CASSLATRDRAYEQYF
TRBJ2-3 | TRBV4-2 | . | . | TGTGCCAGCAGCCAAGAAGGCCTACTCAATACGCAGTATTTT | CASSQEGLLNTQYF
TRBJ1-1 | TRBV6-5 | once | . | TGTGCCAGCAGTTACGGGACCACCGCCCCCACTGAAGCTTTCTTT | CASSYGTTAPTEAFF
TRBJ1-2 | TRBV9 | . | TRBD1 | TGTGCCAGCAGCCTCTCCGGGACAGGGCTCTATGGCTACACCTTC | CASSLSGTGLYGYTF
TRBJ2-2 | TRBV19 | . | TRBD1 | TGTGCCAGTAGTAGATTTACAGGGGTGGTACCCGGGGAGCTGTTTTTT | CASSRFTGVVPGELFF
TRBJ2-7 | TRBV6-1 | . | . | TGTGCCAGCAGTACACAGCAGTACGAGCAGTACTTC | CASSTQQYEQYF
TRBJ1-5 | TRBV27 | . | . | TGTGCCAGCAGTTCCGACCGGAATCAGCCCCAGCATTTT | CASSSDRNQPQHF
TRBJ2-5 | TRBV28 | . | . | TGTGCCAGCAGCCTCAGGGGCCCAAGGACCCAGTACTTC | CASSLRGPRTQYF
TRBJ1-4 | TRBV4-1 | . | . | TGCGCCAGCAGCCAAGTCGGGGGCGTCGATTCTAATGAAAAACTGTTTTTT | CASSQVGGVDSNEKLFF
TRBJ2-3 | TRBV4-3 | . | . | TGCGCCAGCAGCCAAGATAGGAGGAGCACAGATACGCAGTATTTT | CASSQDRRSTDTQYF
TRBJ2-7 | TRBV10-1 | . | TRBD1 | TGCGCCAGCAGTGAGTCGACAGGGGGGTCCTACGAGCAGTACTTC | CASSESTGGSYEQYF
TRBJ1-3 | TRBV2 | . | . | TGTGCCAGCAGTGAGTTTCAACAGGCCCTCTCTGGAAACACCATATATTTT | CASSEFQQALSGNTIYF
TRBJ2-1 | TRBV30 | . | . | TGTGCCTGGAGTGTACCTCGGAATGAGCAGTTCTTC | CAWSVPRNEQFF
TRBJ2-5 | TRBV18 | . | TRBD2 | TGTGCCAGCTCACCAGTGGGACTAGCTTATCAAGAGACCCAGTACTTC | CASSPVGLAYQETQYF
TRBJ2-1 | TRBV9 | once | TRBD1 | TGTGCCAGCAGCGTAGGGCCAGGGGGCTCCTACAATGAGCAGTTCTTC | CASSVGPGGSYNEQFF
TRBJ1-5 | TRBV6-5 | . | TRBD1 | TGTGCCAGCAGTCGAATACAGGGGGGCAATCAGCCCCAGCATTTT | CASSRIQGGNQPQHF
TRBJ2-5 | TRBV20-1 | . | TRBD1 | TGCAGTGCCGGGACAGGGGGGACCCAGTACTTC | CSAGTGGTQYF
TRBJ1-1 | TRBV7-3 | . | . | TGTGCCAGCAGCTTATCCGCAACCCGGGGTCTCGAAGCTTTCTTT | CASSLSATRGLEAFF
TRBJ2-5 | TRBV28 | once | . | TGTGCCAGCAGGGCGGGAATCGGTGGCGAGACCCAGTACTTC | CASRAGIGGETQYF
TRBJ1-4 | TRBV7-6 | . | . | TGTGCCAGCAGCCCCCTCCTAGGGGGGGCGGTTTTT | CASSPLLGGAVF
TRBJ2-5 | TRBV4-3 | . | TRBD2 | TGCGCCAGCAGCCAAGATGTTCCGGGACTAGCGGGAGGGGAGGAAGAGACCCAGTACTTC | CASSQDVPGLAGGEEETQYF
TRBJ2-1 | TRBV5-1 | . | . | TGCGCCAGCAGCTCAGGGTACAATGAGCAGTTCTTC | CASSSGYNEQFF
TRBJ2-1 | TRBV5-1 | . | . | TGCGCCAGCAGCCTCCGGGACACCGCCTACAATGAGCAGTTCTTC | CASSLRDTAYNEQFF
TRBJ2-7 | TRBV5-1 | . | TRBD2 | TGCGCCAGCAGCGGCACGGGACTAGCAACGTATTCATCCTACGAGCAGTACTTC | CASSGTGLATYSSYEQYF
TRBJ2-5 | TRBV10-3 | . | TRBD2 | TGTGCCATCAGCACACTAGCGGGAGGTGGAGAGACCCAGTACTTC | CAISTLAGGGETQYF
TRBJ2-2 | TRBV5-4 | . | TRBD2 | TGTGCCAGCAGCTTGGCCCCTAGCGGGAGTGGCACCGGGGAGCTGTTTTTT | CASSLAPSGSGTGELFF
TRBJ2-5 | TRBV4-1 | . | . | TGCGCCAGCAGCCAAGATTACCGGTGGGAAGAGACCCAGTACTTC | CASSQDYRWEETQYF
TRBJ2-2 | TRBV4-2 | . | TRBD2 | TGTGCCAGCAGCCGAGGGACTAGCGGGAGTTCGACCGGGGAGCTGTTTTTT | CASSRGTSGSSTGELFF
TRBJ2-1 | TRBV7-6 | . | . | TGTGCCAGCAGCTTAGGAAGACAGCACAATGAGCAGTTCTTC | CASSLGRQHNEQFF
TRBJ2-3 | TRBV11-3 | . | . | TGTGCCAGCAGCTCCGGCGGGAGCACAGATACGCAGTATTTT | CASSSGGSTDTQYF
TRBJ2-5 | TRBV28 | once | . | TGTGCCAGCAGTTCCAGATGGTTACAGCATCAAGAGACCCAGTACTTC | CASSSRWLQHQETQYF
TRBJ1-4 | TRBV28 | once | . | TGTGCCAGCAGTTTCGTGGTGGCATCCGGGAATGAAAAACTGTTTTTT | CASSFVVASGNEKLFF
TRBJ2-2 | TRBV5-1 | . | . | TGCGCCAGCAGCTTGGGGGCGGCGAACACCGGGGAGCTGTTTTTT | CASSLGAANTGELFF
TRBJ1-2 | TRBV11-2 | once | . | TGTGCCAGCAGCTTAGTCTTCGGCTCTGGGATGGATGGCTACACCTTC | CASSLVFGSGMDGYTF
TRBJ2-1 | TRBV10-2 | . | . | TGCGCCAGCAGTGACCCCGGAAGGAGTAGGTCTTTCAATGAGCAGTTCTTC | CASSDPGRSRSFNEQFF
TRBJ2-1 | TRBV28 | . | . | TGTGCCAGCAGTTTGTACTACAATGAGCAGTTCTTC | CASSLYYNEQFF
TRBJ1-1 | TRBV9 | . | . | TGTGCCAGCAGCGTAGAAGGGGGCACTGAAGCTTTCTTT | CASSVEGGTEAFF
TRBJ2-1 | TRBV28 | . | TRBD2 | TGTGCCAGCTTCGGGACTAGCGGGTTAATGTCCCTCAATGAGGAGCAGTTCTTC | CASFGTSGLMSLNEEQFF
TRBJ1-2 | TRBV7-9 | . | . | TGTGCCAGCAGCCGTCATGGGGACTCTGCTAATGGCTACACCTTC | CASSRHGDSANGYTF
TRBJ2-7 | TRBV27 | . | TRBD1 | TGTGCCAGCAGTCCACAGGGGGCGGCCTACGAGCAGTACTTC | CASSPQGAAYEQYF
TRBJ1-1 | TRBV5-6 | . | . | TGTGCCAGCAGTCAATTGACAGGCATGAACACTGAAGCTTTCTTT | CASSQLTGMNTEAFF
TRBJ2-7 | TRBV2 | once | TRBD2 | TGTGCCAGCGACGGACTAGCGGGAGCCACTAGCTCCTACGAGCAGTACTTC | CASDGLAGATSSYEQYF
TRBJ2-5 | TRBV29-1 | . | TRBD1 | TGCAGCGTCAGACAGGGGTCGGGGCAAGAGACCCAGTACTTC | CSVRQGSGQETQYF
TRBJ2-2 | TRBV15 | . | . | TGTGCCACCAGCCCCGGGACCCTAAACACCGGGGAGCTGTTTTTT | CATSPGTLNTGELFF
TRBJ2-7 | TRBV19 | . | . | TGTGCCAGTAGTATCGGCTCCCCAGCGGACGAGCAGTACTTC | CASSIGSPADEQYF
TRBJ1-2 | TRBV5-4 | few | . | TGTGCCAGCAGCTCATTCGGACGTGGCTACACCTTC | CASSSFGRGYTF
TRBJ2-1 | TRBV15 | . | . | TGTGCCACCAGCAGAGGTGGCGCTTACTCCTACAATGAGCAGTTCTTC | CATSRGGAYSYNEQFF
TRBJ1-3 | TRBV6-5 | . | TRBD1 | TGTGCCAGCAGCAGGGGGGACTCAGGAAACACCATATATTTT | CASSRGDSGNTIYF